This T cell receptor (beta chain) was sequenced for a study of blood T cells in healthy people across ages. Study-level findings and limits: More naive CD4+ cells and higher diversity marked long-lived donors relative to aged donors. Per million T cells, the diversity of TCR beta decreased roughly linearly as age advanced.

A second PCR of 7 to 11 cycles used a sample-barcoded 5' primer and a J-beta primer mix. Tagging of each cDNA molecule was performed by a template-switch adaptor with 12 random nucleotides. Each CDR3 protein is one row after TCRdb ran MiXCR on the 5' RACE reads. Of about 1.5 million distinct CDR3 sequences in the sample, less than 45% were seen once. This clonotype was counted a few times. Its antigen remains unknown. Trimming took off 2 bases at V and 2 bases at J, with 14 bases between the two ends. Germline V gene data show CDR1 as SGHTA and CDR2 as FQGNSA. The CDR3 length is 16 residues. No fewer than 7 million PBMCs went into each sample.

The source of this sequence is a woman younger than 35 in good health. This rearrangement joins TRBV7-2 to TRBJ2-3; possibly TRBD1 or TRBD2 for D (6 bases each). Sample: blood. The CDR3 nucleotides read TGTGCCAGCAGCTTACGGAGGGGGGACTTCACAGATACGCAGTATTTT. Its protein is CASSLRRGDFTDTQYF.